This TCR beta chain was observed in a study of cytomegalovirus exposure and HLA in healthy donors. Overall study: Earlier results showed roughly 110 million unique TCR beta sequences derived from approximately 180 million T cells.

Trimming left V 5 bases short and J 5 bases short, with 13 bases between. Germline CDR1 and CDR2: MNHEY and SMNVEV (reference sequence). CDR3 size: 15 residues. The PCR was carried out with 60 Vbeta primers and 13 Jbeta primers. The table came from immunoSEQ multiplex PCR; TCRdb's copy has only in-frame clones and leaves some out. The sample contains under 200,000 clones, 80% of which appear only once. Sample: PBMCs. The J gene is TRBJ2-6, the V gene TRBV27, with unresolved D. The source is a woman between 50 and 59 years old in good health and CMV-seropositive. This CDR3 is CASSQTLDWANVLTF. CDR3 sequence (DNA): TGTGCCAGCAGTCAGACCCTTGACTGGGCCAACGTCCTGACTTTC.